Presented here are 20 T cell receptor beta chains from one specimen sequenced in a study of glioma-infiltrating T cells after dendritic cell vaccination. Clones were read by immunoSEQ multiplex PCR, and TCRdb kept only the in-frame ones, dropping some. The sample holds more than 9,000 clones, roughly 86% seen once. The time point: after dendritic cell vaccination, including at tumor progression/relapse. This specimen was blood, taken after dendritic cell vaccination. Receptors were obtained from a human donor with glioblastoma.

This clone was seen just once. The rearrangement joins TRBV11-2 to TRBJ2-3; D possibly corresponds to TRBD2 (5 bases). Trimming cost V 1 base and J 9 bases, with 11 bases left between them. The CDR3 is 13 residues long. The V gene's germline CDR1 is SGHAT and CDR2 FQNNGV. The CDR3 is CASSLGTPVTQYF. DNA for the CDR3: TGTGCCAGCAGCTTAGGGACTCCGGTAACGCAGTATTTT. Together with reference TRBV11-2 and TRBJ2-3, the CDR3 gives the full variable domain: EAGVAQSPRYKIIEKRQSVAFWCNPISGHATLYWYQQILGQGPKLLIQFQNNGVVDDSQLPKDRFSAERLKGVDSTLKIQPAKLEDSAVYLCASSLGTPVTQYFGPGTRLTVL.

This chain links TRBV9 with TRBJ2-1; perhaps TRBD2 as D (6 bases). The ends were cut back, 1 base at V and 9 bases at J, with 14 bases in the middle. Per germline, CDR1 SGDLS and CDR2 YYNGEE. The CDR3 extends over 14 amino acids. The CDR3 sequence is CASSVIGTQGEQFF. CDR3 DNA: TGTGCCAGCAGCGTAATCGGGACTCAAGGTGAGCAGTTCTTC. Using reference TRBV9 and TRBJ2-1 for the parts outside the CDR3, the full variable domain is DSGVTQTPKHLITATGQRVTLRCSPRSGDLSVYWYQQSLDQGLQFLIQYYNGEERAKGNILERFSAQQFPDLHSELNLSSLELGDSALYFCASSVIGTQGEQFFGPGTRLTVL.

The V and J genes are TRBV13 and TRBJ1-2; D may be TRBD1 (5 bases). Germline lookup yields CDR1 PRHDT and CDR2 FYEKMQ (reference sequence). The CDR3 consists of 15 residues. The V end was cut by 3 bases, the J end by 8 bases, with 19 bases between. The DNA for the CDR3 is TGTGCCAGCAGCTTTCGGAGGGGAGAAACGGGCGGCTACACCTTC. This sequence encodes CASSFRRGETGGYTF. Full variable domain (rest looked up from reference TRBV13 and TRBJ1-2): AAGVIQSPRHLIKEKRETATLKCYPIPRHDTVYWYQQGPGQDPQFLISFYEKMQSDKGSIPDRFSAQQFSDYHSELNMSSLELGDSALYFCASSFRRGETGGYTFGSGTRLTVV.

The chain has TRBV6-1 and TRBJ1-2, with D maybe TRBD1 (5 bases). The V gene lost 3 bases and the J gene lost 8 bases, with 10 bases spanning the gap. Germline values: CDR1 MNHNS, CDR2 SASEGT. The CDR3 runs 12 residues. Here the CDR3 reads CASSDRVKGYTF. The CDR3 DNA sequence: TGTGCCAGCAGTGACAGGGTTAAGGGCTACACCTTC.

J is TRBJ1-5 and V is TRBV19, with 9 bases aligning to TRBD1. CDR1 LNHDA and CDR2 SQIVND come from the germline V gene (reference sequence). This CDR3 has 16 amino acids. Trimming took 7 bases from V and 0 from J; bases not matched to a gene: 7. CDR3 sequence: CASTAGQGYSNQPQHF. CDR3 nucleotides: TGTGCCAGTACCGCGGGACAGGGCTATAGCAATCAGCCCCAGCATTTT.

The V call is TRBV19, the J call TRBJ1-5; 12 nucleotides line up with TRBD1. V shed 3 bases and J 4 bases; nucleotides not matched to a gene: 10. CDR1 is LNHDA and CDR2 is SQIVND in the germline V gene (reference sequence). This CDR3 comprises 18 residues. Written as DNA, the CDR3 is TGTGCCAGTAGTATCGTAACCCGGGACAGGGGGCGTAATCAGCCCCAGCATTTT. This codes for CASSIVTRDRGRNQPQHF.

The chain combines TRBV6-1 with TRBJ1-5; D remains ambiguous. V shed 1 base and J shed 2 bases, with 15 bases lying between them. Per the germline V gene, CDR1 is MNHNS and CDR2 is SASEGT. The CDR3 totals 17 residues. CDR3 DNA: TGTGCCAGCAGTGAAGGGGTAGGAGGGCCGGGCAATCAGCCCCAGCATTTT. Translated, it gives CASSEGVGGPGNQPQHF.

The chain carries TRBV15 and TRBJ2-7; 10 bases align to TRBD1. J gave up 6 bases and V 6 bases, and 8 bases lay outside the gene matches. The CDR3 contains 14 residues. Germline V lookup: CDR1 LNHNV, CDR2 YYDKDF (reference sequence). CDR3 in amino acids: CATSLPDRGAEQYF. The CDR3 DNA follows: TGTGCCACCAGTCTACCGGACAGGGGGGCCGAGCAGTACTTC. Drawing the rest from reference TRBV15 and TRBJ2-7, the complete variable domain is DAMVIQNPRYQVTQFGKPVTLSCSQTLNHNVMYWYQQKSSQAPKLLFHYYDKDFNNEADTPDNFQSRRPNTSFCFLDIRSPGLGDTAMYLCATSLPDRGAEQYFGPGTRLTVT.

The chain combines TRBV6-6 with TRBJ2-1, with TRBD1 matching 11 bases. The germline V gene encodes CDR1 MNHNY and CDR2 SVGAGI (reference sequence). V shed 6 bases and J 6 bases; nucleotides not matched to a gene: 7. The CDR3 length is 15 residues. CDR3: CASSLPGQGVNEQFF. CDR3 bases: TGTGCCAGCAGCCTCCCGGGACAGGGGGTCAATGAGCAGTTCTTC.

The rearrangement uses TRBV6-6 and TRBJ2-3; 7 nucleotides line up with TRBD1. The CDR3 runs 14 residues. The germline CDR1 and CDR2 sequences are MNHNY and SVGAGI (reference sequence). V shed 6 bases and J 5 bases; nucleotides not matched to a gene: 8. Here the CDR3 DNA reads TGTGCCAGCAGCTCCCGACAGGGTAAAGATACGCAGTATTTT. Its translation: CASSSRQGKDTQYF.

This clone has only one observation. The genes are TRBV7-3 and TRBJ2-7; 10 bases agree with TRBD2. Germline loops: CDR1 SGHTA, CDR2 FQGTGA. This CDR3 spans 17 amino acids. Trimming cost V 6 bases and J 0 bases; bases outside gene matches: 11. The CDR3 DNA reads TGTGCCAGCAGTCAAACGGGCCGGACTAGCGGCTCCTACGAGCAGTACTTC. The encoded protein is CASSQTGRTSGSYEQYF.

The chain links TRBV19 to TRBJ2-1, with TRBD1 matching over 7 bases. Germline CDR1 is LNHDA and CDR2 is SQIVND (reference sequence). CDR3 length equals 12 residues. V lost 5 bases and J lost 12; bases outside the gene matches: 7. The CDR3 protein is CASSVGDRAQFF. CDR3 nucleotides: TGTGCCAGTAGTGTGGGAGACAGGGCGCAGTTCTTC.

The CDR3 sequence is CASSLGVSGGGDTQYF. Written as DNA, the CDR3 is TGTGCCAGCAGCTTGGGTGTGAGCGGGGGTGGAGATACGCAGTATTTT. The rearrangement links TRBV7-6 to TRBJ2-3; 8 positions agree with TRBD2. With 3 bases clipped from V and 5 bases from J, the junction kept 10 bases outside the gene matches. Germline V gene lookup returns CDR1 SGHVS and CDR2 FNYEAQ. The CDR3 runs to 16 residues.

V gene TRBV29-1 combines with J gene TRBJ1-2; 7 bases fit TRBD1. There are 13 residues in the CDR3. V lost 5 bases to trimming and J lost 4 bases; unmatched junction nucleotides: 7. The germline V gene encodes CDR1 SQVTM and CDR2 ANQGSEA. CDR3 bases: TGCAGCGTTAAGCAGGGGGATAGCTATGGCTACACCTTC. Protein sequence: CSVKQGDSYGYTF.

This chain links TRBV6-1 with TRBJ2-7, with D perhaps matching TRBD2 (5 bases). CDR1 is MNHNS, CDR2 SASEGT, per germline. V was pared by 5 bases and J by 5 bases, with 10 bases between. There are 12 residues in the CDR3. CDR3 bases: TGTGCCAGCAGTTATGGAGGTAACGAGCAGTACTTC. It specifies CASSYGGNEQYF.

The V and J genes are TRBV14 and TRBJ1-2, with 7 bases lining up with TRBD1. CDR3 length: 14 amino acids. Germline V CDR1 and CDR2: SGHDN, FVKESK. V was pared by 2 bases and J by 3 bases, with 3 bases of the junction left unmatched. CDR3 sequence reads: CASSQRDRHYGYTF. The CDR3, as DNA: TGTGCCAGCAGCCAAAGGGACAGACACTATGGCTACACCTTC.

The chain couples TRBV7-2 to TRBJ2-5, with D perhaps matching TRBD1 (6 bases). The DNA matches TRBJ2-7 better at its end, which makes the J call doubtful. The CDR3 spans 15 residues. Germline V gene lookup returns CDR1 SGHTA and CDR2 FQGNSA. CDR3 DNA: TGTGCCAGCAGCCCACAAACAGGGCTCCCCTACGAGCAGTACTTC. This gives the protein CASSPQTGLPYEQYF.

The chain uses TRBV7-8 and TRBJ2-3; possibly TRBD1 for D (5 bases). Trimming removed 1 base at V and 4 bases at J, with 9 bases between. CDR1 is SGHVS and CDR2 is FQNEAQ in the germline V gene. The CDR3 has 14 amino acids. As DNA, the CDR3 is TGTGCCAGCAGCTTAGGGGGCTACTCAGATACGCAGTATTTT. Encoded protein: CASSLGGYSDTQYF.

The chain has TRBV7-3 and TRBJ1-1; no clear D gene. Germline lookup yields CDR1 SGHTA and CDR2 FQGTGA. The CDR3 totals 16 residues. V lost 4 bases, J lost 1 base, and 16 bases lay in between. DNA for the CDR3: TGTGCCAGCAGCTCCTCACCTAGTTTGGGGAACACTGAAGCTTTCTTT. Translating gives CASSSSPSLGNTEAFF.

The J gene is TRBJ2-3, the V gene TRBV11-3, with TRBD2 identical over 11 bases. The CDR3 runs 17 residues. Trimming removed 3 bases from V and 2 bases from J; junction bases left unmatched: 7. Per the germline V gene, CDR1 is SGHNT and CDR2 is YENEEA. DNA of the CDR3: TGTGCCAGCAGCTTCGGGCTAGCGGGAGGTCCCACAGATACGCAGTATTTT. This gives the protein CASSFGLAGGPTDTQYF.